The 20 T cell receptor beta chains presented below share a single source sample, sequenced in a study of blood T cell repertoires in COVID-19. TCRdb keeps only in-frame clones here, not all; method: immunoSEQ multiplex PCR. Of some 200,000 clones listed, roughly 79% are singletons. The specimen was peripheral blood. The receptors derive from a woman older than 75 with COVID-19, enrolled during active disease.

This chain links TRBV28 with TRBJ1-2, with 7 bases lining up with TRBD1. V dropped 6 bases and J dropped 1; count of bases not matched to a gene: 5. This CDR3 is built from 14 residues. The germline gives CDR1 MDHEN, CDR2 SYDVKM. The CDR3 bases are TGTGCCAGCAGGAAACAGGGGCTTAACTATGGCTACACCTTC. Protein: CASRKQGLNYGYTF.

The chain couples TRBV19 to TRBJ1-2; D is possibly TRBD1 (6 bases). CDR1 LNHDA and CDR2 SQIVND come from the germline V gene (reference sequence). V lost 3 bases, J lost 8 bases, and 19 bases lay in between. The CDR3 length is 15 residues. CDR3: CASSIPPQGADGYTF. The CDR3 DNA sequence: TGTGCCAGTAGTATCCCCCCACAGGGTGCGGACGGCTACACCTTC.

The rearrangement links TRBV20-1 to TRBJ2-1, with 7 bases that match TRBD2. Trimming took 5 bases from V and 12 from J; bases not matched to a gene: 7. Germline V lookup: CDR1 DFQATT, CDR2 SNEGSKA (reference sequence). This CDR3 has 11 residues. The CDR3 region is CSAVEGLLQFF. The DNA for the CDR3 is TGCAGTGCTGTAGAGGGACTATTGCAGTTCTTC.

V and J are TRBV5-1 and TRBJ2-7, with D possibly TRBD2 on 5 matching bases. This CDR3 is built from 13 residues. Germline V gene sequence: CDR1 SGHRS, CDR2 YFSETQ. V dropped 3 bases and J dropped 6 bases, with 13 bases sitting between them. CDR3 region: CASSWESGFEQYF. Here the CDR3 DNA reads TGCGCCAGCAGCTGGGAATCGGGGTTCGAGCAGTACTTC. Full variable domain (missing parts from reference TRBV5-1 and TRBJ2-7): KAGVTQTPRYLIKTRGQQVTLSCSPISGHRSVSWYQQTPGQGLQFLFEYFSETQRNKGNFPGRFSGRQFSNSRSEMNVSTLELGDSALYLCASSWESGFEQYFGPGTRLTVT.

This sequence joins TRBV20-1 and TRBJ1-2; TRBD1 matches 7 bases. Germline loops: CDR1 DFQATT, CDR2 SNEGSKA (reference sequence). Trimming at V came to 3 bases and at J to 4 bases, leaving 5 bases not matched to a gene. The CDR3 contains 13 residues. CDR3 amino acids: CSASLPGGYGYTF. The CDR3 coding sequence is TGCAGTGCTAGTCTACCAGGGGGCTATGGCTACACCTTC.

The CDR3 spells CASSLDGTSGYNEQFF. The CDR3 DNA is TGTGCCAGCAGCTTAGATGGGACTAGCGGGTACAATGAGCAGTTCTTC. The J gene is TRBJ2-1, the V gene TRBV7-8, with TRBD2 matching over 12 bases. V gave up 1 base and J gave up 4 bases; unmatched junction bases: 2. Germline V gene sequence: CDR1 SGHVS, CDR2 FQNEAQ. This CDR3 is built from 16 residues.

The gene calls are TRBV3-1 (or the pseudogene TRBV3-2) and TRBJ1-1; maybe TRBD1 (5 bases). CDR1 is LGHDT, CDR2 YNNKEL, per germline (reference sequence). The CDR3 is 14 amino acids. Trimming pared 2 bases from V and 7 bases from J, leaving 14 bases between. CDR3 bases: TGTGCCAGCAGCCAATCAGGGTTACCTGGTGAAGCTTTCTTT. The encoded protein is CASSQSGLPGEAFF.

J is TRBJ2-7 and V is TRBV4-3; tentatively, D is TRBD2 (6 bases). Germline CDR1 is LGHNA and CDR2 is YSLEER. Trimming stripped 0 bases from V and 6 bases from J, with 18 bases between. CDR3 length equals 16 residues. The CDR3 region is CASSQDYRPGGSEQYF. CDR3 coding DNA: TGCGCCAGCAGCCAAGATTACCGCCCCGGGGGTAGCGAGCAGTACTTC.

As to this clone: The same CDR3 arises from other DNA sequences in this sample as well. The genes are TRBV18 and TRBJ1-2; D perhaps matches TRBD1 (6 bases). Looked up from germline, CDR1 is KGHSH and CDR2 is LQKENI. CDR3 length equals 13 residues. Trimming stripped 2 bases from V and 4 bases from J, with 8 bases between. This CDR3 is CASSPGGAYGYTF. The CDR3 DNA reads TGTGCCAGCTCACCAGGGGGCGCCTATGGCTACACCTTC.

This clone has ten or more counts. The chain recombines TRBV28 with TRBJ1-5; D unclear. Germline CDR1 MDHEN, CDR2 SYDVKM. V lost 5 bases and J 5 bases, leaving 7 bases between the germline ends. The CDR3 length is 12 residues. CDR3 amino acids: CASSTVDQPQHF. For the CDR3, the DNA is TGTGCCAGCAGTACGGTGGATCAGCCCCAGCATTTT.

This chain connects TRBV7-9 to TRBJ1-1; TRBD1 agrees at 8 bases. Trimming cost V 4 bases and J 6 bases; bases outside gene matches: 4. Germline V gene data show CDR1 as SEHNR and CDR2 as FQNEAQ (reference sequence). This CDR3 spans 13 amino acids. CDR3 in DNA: TGTGCCAGCAGCTCCAGGGGGCTATCTGAAGCTTTCTTT. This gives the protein CASSSRGLSEAFF.

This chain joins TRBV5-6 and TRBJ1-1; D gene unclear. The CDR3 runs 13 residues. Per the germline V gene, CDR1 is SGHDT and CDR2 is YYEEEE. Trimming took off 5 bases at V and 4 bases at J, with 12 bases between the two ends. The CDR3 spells CASSFGLGTEAFF. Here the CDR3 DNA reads TGTGCCAGCAGTTTTGGACTGGGCACTGAAGCTTTCTTT.

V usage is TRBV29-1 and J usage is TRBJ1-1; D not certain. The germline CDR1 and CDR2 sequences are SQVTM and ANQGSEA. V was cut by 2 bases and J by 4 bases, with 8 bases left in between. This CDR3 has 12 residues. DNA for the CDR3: TGCAGCGTTGAACAGGCGAGCACTGAAGCTTTCTTT. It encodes CSVEQASTEAFF.

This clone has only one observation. CDR3 nucleotide sequence: TGTGCCAGCAGTTTAGAGCGGGGGGGAACTGAAGCTTTCTTT. Protein sequence: CASSLERGGTEAFF. The J gene is TRBJ1-1, the V gene TRBV28; D may be TRBD1 (5 bases). The ends were cut back, 2 bases at V and 5 bases at J, with 12 bases in the middle. The CDR3 loop spans 14 amino acids. Germline V gene data show CDR1 as MDHEN and CDR2 as SYDVKM.

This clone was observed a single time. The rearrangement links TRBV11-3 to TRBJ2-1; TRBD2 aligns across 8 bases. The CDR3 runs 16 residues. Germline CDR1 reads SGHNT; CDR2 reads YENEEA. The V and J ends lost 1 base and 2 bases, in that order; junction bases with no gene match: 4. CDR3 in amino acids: CASSLVAGGAYNEQFF. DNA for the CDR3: TGTGCCAGCAGCTTAGTAGCCGGGGGGGCCTACAATGAGCAGTTCTTC.

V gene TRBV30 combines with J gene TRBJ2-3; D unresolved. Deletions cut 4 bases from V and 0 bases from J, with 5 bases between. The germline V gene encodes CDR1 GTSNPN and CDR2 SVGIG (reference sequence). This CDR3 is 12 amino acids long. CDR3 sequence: CAWTLSTDTQYF. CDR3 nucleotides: TGTGCCTGGACACTTAGCACAGATACGCAGTATTTT.

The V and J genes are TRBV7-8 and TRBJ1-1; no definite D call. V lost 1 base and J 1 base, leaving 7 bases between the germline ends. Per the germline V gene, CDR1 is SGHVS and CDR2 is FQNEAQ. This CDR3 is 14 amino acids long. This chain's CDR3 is CASSLGEANTEAFF. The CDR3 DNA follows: TGTGCCAGCAGCTTAGGAGAGGCGAACACTGAAGCTTTCTTT.

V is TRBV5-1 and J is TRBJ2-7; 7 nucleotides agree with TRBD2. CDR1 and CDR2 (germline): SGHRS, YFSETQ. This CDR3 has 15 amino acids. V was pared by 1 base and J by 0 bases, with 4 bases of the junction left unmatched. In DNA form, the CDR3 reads TGCGCCAGCAGCTTGATTGGCGGGGGCTCCTACGAGCAGTACTTC. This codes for CASSLIGGGSYEQYF.

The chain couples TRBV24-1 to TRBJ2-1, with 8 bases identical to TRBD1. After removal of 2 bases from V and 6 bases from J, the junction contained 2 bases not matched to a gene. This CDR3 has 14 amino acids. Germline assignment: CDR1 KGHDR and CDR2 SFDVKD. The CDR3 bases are TGTGCCACCAGTGATTGGACAGGGCCCAATGAGCAGTTCTTC. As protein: CATSDWTGPNEQFF.

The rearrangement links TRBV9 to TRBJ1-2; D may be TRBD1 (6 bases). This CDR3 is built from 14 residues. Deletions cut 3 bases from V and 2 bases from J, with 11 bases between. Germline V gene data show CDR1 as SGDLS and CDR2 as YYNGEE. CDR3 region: CASSGGPGNYGYTF. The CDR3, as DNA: TGTGCCAGCAGCGGGGGGCCGGGAAACTATGGCTACACCTTC.